The clone carrying this TCR beta chain is termed medium-sized. This specimen comes from a study of somatic mutations in cytotoxic T cells in rheumatoid arthritis. The wider study: Patients gave 30 ml EDTA peripheral blood immediately after diagnosis, prior to starting treatment. Flow sorting yielded some V beta antibody-stained T-cell populations at nearly 100% purity, among them V beta1+ cells sequenced for TCRB.

The table came from immunoSEQ multiplex PCR; TCRdb's copy has only in-frame clones and leaves some out. This sample yields 12,000 to 15,000 clones, of which roughly 79% are seen a single time; 6.5% to 7.5% belongs to the top ten. Trimming left V 1 base short and J 4 bases short, with 17 bases between. This CDR3 region has 17 residues. Germline assignment: CDR1 LGHNA and CDR2 YNFKEQ. Sequencing was performed on CD8+ T cells sorted from blood. This sequence was found in an adult with rheumatoid arthritis. This chain uses TRBV4-2 with TRBJ1-3; D ambiguous. As DNA, the CDR3 is TGTGCCAGCAGCCAAGGGTCCAGGATAAAGGGAGGAAACACCATATATTTT. Amino acid sequence: CASSQGSRIKGGNTIYF.